The clone carrying this T cell receptor beta chain was found many times. The antigen remains undetermined. There are 16 residues in the CDR3. V was pared by 4 bases and J by 5 bases, with 9 bases of the junction left unmatched. The germline V gene has CDR1 MGHRA and CDR2 YSYEKL. The data derive from a study of metastatic and nonmetastatic thyroid tumors. No treatment of any kind had been given to any patient before thyroid surgery. Under the authors' procedure: The authors used CDR3 differences across clinicopathological groups to build a distant-metastasis classifier for papillary thyroid cancer. TCRdb re-clonotyped the PCR reads via MiXCR. TCRdb assigned the V and J calls; the authors' analysis was not used. This table has roughly 40,000 clones, about a sixth appearing once. Findings and limits, study-wide: A significant increase in TCR beta diversity was reportedly seen in malignant thyroid tumors relative to benign nodules, in blood and tumor.

This receptor was identified in a female donor with papillary thyroid cancer or a benign thyroid nodule (not recorded which). Some clones in this sample may be carry-over from other donors' samples. The sample comprised tumor tissue. V and J are TRBV4-1 and TRBJ2-7; 12 nucleotides align to TRBD1. The CDR3 DNA reads as TGCGCCAGCAGCCTAAATAGGGGACAGGGGGCCGACGAGCAGTACTTC. This translates into CASSLNRGQGADEQYF.